One and the same sample provided the 15 T cell receptor beta chains below, sequenced in a study of blood T cell repertoires in COVID-19. Here immunoSEQ multiplex PCR was the method, and the copy in TCRdb shows in-frame clones only, minus some. The sample contains some 250,000 clones, roughly 83% of which appear only once. Sequencing was performed on peripheral blood. The source of these receptors is a man older than 75 with acute or convalescent COVID-19.

V is TRBV27 and J is TRBJ2-1; 8 bases align to TRBD2. The germline V gene has CDR1 MNHEY and CDR2 SMNVEV (reference sequence). Trimming cost V 2 bases and J 8 bases; bases outside gene matches: 11. The CDR3 covers 16 residues. The DNA for the CDR3 is TGTGCCAGCAGTTTAAGGGGCAGCGGGAGAGACCATGAGCAGTTCTTC. Its protein product is CASSLRGSGRDHEQFF.

The genes are TRBV19 and TRBJ1-5, with 7 bases fitting TRBD1. Trimming took 6 bases from V and 1 from J; bases not matched to a gene: 15. The CDR3 is made up of 18 amino acids. Germline CDR1 reads LNHDA; CDR2 reads SQIVND (reference sequence). As DNA, the CDR3 is TGTGCCAGTAGCCTACATGGGGGGCAGGGGGTAAGCAATCAGCCCCAGCATTTT. Its protein is CASSLHGGQGVSNQPQHF.

The count of this clone is one. V is TRBV19 and J is TRBJ1-2; the match to TRBD1 covers 9 bases. This CDR3 comprises 17 residues. The germline CDR1 and CDR2 sequences are LNHDA and SQIVND (reference sequence). The junction had 16 bases not matched to a gene; V was cut back by 7 bases and J by 4 bases. DNA for the CDR3: TGTGCCAGTACTACTACCTCGGGACAGGGAAAGATCTATGGCTACACCTTC. Translating it yields CASTTTSGQGKIYGYTF.

The chain joins TRBV10-2 to TRBJ1-1; a weak D match, TRBD1 (6 bases). The germline CDR1 and CDR2 sequences are WSHSY and SAAADI. The CDR3 totals 15 residues. Between the trimmed V and J ends, which lost 3 bases and 4 bases, there was a span of 15 bases. The CDR3 bases are TGCGCCAGCAGTGAATTAGGGGGTCGGGGCACTGAAGCTTTCTTT. Protein sequence: CASSELGGRGTEAFF.

J is TRBJ2-7 and V is TRBV5-1; D remains ambiguous. The ends were cut back, 0 bases at V and 3 bases at J, with 10 bases in the middle. The CDR3 sequence is 14 residues long. Germline CDR1 SGHRS, CDR2 YFSETQ. The CDR3 reads CASSLDSRNYEQYF. CDR3 nucleotides: TGCGCCAGCAGCTTGGATTCGCGGAACTACGAGCAGTACTTC.

CDR3 in amino acids: CASSSLNHGYTF. DNA for the CDR3: TGTGCCAGCAGTTCCCTAAATCATGGCTACACCTTC. The V and J genes are TRBV28 and TRBJ1-2; no firm D call. V lost 4 bases and J lost 6, with 9 bases in between. This CDR3 region has 12 residues. Germline-derived CDR1 and CDR2 are MDHEN and SYDVKM.

The J gene is TRBJ1-4, the V gene TRBV5-4; a weak D match, TRBD1 (6 bases). V lost 2 bases and J 3 bases, leaving 11 bases between the germline ends. Looked up from germline, CDR1 is SGHNT and CDR2 is YYREEE (reference sequence). The CDR3 is made up of 15 amino acids. The CDR3 loop is CASSLQGPPNEKLFF. CDR3 nucleotide sequence: TGTGCCAGCAGCTTACAGGGCCCCCCTAATGAAAAACTGTTTTTT.

This clone came up a few times. The CDR3 here is CASSIGQGARGYTF. The CDR3 region has the DNA TGTGCCAGTAGTATCGGACAGGGGGCCCGGGGCTACACCTTC. The chain carries TRBV19 and TRBJ1-2; TRBD1 matches at 11 bases. The germline CDR1 and CDR2 sequences are LNHDA and SQIVND (reference sequence). The CDR3 runs 14 residues. V lost 3 bases to trimming and J lost 8 bases; unmatched junction nucleotides: 5.

This chain links TRBV12-3 or TRBV12-4 with TRBJ2-7; D may be TRBD1 (5 bases). The CDR3 contains 12 residues. Trimming removed 6 bases from V and 4 bases from J, with 10 bases in between. The DNA for the CDR3 is TGTGCCAGCAGCCGGACACATTACGAGCAGTACTTC. It codes for CASSRTHYEQYF.

The chain has TRBV6-4 and TRBJ1-1; no firm D call. Germline V gives CDR1 MRHNA, CDR2 SNTAGT. CDR3 length: 14 residues. The ends were cut back, 7 bases at V and 1 base at J, with 13 bases in the middle. CDR3 sequence (DNA): TGTGCCAGCAAGGTCGTGGCGGGGAACACTGAAGCTTTCTTT. Residues: CASKVVAGNTEAFF.

V gene TRBV12-3 or TRBV12-4 combines with J gene TRBJ2-2; the match to TRBD2 covers 8 bases. Unmatched junction bases numbered 3, after V lost 6 bases and J lost 6 bases. The CDR3 spans 13 residues. Here the CDR3 reads CASSRGGPGELFF. The CDR3 DNA follows: TGTGCCAGCAGCCGGGGGGGGCCCGGGGAGCTGTTTTTT.

The rearrangement links TRBV29-1 to TRBJ2-7; TRBD1 agrees at 8 bases. This CDR3 spans 12 amino acids. Germline V gene data show CDR1 as SQVTM and CDR2 as ANQGSEA. Trimming at V came to 6 bases and at J to 3 bases, leaving 4 bases not matched to a gene. The CDR3 sequence: CSVEQGVYEQYF. For the CDR3, the DNA is TGCAGCGTGGAACAGGGGGTCTACGAGCAGTACTTC.

V is TRBV6-2 or TRBV6-3 and J is TRBJ2-7; 14 bases match TRBD2. CDR3 length equals 17 residues. V lost 0 bases, J lost 2 bases, and 3 bases stayed unmatched. Germline CDR1 MNHEY, CDR2 SVGEGT. The CDR3 protein is CASSYSWTSGGTYEQYF. CDR3 in DNA: TGTGCCAGCAGTTACTCCTGGACTAGCGGGGGGACCTACGAGCAGTACTTC.

This chain connects TRBV28 to TRBJ1-1; D may be TRBD1 (6 bases). This CDR3 region has 13 residues. Germline-derived CDR1 and CDR2 are MDHEN and SYDVKM. The DNA for the CDR3 is TGTGTCTCCACCAGGGGAATGAACACTGAAGCTTTCTTT. Its translation is CVSTRGMNTEAFF.

The V gene is TRBV7-8, the J gene TRBJ2-7; maybe TRBD2 (6 bases). Trimming stripped 7 bases from V and 6 bases from J, with 19 bases between. The CDR3 runs 14 residues. Germline V gene lookup returns CDR1 SGHVS and CDR2 FQNEAQ. The CDR3 spells CASNVAGNGGEQYF. In DNA, the CDR3 is TGTGCCAGCAACGTGGCGGGTAACGGGGGCGAGCAGTACTTC.